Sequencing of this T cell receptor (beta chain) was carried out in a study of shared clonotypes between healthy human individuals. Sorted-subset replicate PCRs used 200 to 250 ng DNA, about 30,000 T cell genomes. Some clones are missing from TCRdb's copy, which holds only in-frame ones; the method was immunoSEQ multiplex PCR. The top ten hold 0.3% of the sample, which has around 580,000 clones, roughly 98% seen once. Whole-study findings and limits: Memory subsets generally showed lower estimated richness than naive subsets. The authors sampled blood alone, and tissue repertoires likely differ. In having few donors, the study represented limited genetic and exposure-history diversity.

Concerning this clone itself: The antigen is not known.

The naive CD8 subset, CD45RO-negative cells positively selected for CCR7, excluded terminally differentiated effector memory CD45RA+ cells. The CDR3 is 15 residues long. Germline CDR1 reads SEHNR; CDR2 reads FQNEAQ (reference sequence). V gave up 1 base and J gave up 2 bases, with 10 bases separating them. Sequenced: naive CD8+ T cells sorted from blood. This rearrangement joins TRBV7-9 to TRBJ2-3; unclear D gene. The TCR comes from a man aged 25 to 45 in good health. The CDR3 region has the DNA TGTGCCAGCAGCTTAGTCCCCCAGTCCACAGATACGCAGTATTTT. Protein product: CASSLVPQSTDTQYF.